This entry concerns a single T cell receptor (beta chain). Germline CDR1 is SGDLS and CDR2 is YYNGEE. V was cut by 3 bases and J by 10 bases, with 14 bases left in between. The length of the CDR3 is 14 residues. The primer mix had 60 Vbeta and 13 Jbeta primers. TCRdb's copy holds only in-frame clones and misses some; the assay was immunoSEQ multiplex PCR. The data hold 85,000 to 100,000 clones, with around 59% observed a single time. These data are taken from a study of cytomegalovirus exposure and HLA in healthy donors. The sequence was obtained from a human donor in good health. The chain employs TRBV9 and TRBJ1-6; unclear D gene. Sequences were obtained from PBMCs. CDR3 sequence: CASSGGLKASPLHF. Here the CDR3 DNA reads TGTGCCAGCAGCGGAGGCCTAAAAGCATCACCCCTCCACTTT.